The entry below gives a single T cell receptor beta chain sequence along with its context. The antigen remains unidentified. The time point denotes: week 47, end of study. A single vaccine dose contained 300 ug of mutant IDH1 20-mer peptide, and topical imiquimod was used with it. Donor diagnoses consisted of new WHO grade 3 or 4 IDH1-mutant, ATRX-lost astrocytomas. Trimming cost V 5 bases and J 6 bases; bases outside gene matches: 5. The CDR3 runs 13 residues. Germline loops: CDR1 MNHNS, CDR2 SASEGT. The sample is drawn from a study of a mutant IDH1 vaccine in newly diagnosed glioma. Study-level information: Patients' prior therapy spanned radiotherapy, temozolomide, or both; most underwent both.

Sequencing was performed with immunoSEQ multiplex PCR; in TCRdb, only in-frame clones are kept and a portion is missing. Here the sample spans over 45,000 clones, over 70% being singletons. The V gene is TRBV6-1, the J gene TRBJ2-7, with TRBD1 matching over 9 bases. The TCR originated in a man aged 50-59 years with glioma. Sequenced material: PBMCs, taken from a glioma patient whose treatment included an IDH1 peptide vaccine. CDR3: CASSWDREGEQYF. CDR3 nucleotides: TGTGCCAGCAGTTGGGACAGGGAGGGCGAGCAGTACTTC.